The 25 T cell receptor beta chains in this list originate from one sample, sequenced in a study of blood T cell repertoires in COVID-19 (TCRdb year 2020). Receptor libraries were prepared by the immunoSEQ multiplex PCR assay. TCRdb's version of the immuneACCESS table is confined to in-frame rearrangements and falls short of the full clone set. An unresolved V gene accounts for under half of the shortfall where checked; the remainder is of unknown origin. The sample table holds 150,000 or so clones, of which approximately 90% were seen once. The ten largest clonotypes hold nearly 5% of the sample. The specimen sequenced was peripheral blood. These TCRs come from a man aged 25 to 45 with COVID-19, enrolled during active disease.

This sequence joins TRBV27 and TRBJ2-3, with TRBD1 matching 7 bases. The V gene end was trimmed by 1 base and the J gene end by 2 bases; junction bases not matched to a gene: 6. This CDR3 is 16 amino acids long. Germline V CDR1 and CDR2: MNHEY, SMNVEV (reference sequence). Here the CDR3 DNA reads TGTGCCAGCAGTTTATACGGACAGGTGAACACAGATACGCAGTATTTT. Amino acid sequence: CASSLYGQVNTDTQYF.

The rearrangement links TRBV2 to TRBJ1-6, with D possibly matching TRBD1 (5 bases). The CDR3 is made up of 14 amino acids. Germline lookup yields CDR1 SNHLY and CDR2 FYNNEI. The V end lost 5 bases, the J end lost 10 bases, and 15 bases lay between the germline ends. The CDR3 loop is CASSYQGLRSPLHF. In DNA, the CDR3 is TGTGCCAGCAGTTACCAGGGACTCAGGTCACCCCTCCACTTT.

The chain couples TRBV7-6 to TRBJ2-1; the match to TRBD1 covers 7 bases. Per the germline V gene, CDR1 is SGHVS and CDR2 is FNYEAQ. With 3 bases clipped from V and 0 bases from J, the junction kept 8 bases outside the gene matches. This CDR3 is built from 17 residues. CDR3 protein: CASSFPGQLNSYNEQFF. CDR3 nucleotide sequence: TGTGCCAGCAGCTTTCCGGGACAGCTAAACTCCTACAATGAGCAGTTCTTC.

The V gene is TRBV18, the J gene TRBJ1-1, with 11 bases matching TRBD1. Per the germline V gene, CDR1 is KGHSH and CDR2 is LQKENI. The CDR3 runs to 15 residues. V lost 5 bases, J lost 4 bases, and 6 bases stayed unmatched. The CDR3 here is CASSRAGTGGTEAFF. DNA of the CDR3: TGTGCCAGCTCAAGGGCCGGGACAGGGGGCACTGAAGCTTTCTTT.

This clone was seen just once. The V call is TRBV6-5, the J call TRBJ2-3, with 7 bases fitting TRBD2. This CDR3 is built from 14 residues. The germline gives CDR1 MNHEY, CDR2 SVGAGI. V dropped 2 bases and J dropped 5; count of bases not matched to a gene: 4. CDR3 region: CASSYEIAGDTQYF. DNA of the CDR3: TGTGCCAGCAGTTACGAAATAGCGGGAGATACGCAGTATTTT.

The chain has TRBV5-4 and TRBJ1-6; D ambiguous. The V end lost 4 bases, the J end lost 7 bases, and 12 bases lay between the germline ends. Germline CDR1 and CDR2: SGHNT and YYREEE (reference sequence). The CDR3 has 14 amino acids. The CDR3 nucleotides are TGTGCCAGCAGCCCCCCGGGGTACAATTCACCCCTCCACTTT. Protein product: CASSPPGYNSPLHF. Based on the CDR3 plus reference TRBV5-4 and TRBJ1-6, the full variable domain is ETGVTQSPTHLIKTRGQQVTLRCSSQSGHNTVSWYQQALGQGPQFIFQYYREEENGRGNFPPRFSGLQFPNYSSELNVNALELDDSALYLCASSPPGYNSPLHFGNGTRLTVT.

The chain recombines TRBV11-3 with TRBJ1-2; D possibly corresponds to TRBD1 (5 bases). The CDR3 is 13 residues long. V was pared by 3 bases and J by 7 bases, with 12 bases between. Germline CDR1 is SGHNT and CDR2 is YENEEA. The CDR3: CASSLEGARGYTF. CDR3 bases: TGTGCCAGCAGCTTGGAAGGGGCACGTGGCTACACCTTC.

This CDR3 is CASSKTGVYGYTF. In nucleotides, the CDR3 is TGTGCCAGCTCTAAGACAGGGGTTTATGGCTACACCTTC. The chain recombines TRBV18 with TRBJ1-2; TRBD1 aligns across 8 bases. CDR3 length: 13 amino acids. The V gene's germline CDR1 is KGHSH and CDR2 LQKENI. With V trimmed by 6 bases and J by 5 bases, 5 bases remained unmatched. Based on the CDR3 plus reference TRBV18 and TRBJ1-2, the full variable domain is NAGVMQNPRHLVRRRGQEARLRCSPMKGHSHVYWYRQLPEEGLKFMVYLQKENIIDESGMPKERFSAEFPKEGPSILRIQQVVRGDSAAYFCASSKTGVYGYTFGSGTRLTVV.

This CDR3 is CASSYSSGAYEQYF. The CDR3 DNA follows: TGTGCCAGCAGTTACTCTAGCGGGGCCTACGAGCAGTACTTC. The V and J genes are TRBV6-5 and TRBJ2-7, with 8 bases that match TRBD2. V was pared by 0 bases and J by 2 bases, with 0 bases of the junction left unmatched. The CDR3 consists of 14 residues. Germline V lookup: CDR1 MNHEY, CDR2 SVGAGI.

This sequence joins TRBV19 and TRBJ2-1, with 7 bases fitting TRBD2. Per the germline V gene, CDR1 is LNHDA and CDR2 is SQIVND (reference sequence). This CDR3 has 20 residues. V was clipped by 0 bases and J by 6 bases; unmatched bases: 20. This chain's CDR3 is CASSIDASGWKRDAGNEQFF. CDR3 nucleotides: TGTGCCAGTAGTATAGATGCGTCGGGGTGGAAGCGGGACGCCGGCAATGAGCAGTTCTTC.

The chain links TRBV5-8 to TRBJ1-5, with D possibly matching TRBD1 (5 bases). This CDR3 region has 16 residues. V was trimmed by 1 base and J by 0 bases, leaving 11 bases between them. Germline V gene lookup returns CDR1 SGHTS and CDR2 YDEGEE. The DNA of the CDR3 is TGTGCCAGCAGCTTGTATCGGACAAATAGCAATCAGCCCCAGCATTTT. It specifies CASSLYRTNSNQPQHF.

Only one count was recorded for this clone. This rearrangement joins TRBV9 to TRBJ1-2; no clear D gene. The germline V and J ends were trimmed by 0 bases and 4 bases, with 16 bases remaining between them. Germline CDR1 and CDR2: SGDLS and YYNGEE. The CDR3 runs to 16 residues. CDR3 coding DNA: TGTGCCAGCAGCGTAGGACTCCACGGGGAAGCCTATGGCTACACCTTC. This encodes CASSVGLHGEAYGYTF.

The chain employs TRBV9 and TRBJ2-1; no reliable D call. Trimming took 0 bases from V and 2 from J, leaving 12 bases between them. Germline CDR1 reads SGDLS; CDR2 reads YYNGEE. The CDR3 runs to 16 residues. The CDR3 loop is CASSVGASATYNEQFF. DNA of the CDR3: TGTGCCAGCAGCGTAGGGGCGTCCGCCACCTACAATGAGCAGTTCTTC. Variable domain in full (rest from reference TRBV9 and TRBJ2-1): DSGVTQTPKHLITATGQRVTLRCSPRSGDLSVYWYQQSLDQGLQFLIQYYNGEERAKGNILERFSAQQFPDLHSELNLSSLELGDSALYFCASSVGASATYNEQFFGPGTRLTVL.

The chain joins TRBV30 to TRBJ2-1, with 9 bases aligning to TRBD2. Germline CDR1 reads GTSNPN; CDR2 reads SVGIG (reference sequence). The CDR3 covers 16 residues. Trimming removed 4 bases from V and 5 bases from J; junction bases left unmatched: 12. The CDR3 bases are TGTGCCTGGATTGGAGTCGGGCGGGAGGGCCACAATGAGCAGTTCTTC. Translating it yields CAWIGVGREGHNEQFF.

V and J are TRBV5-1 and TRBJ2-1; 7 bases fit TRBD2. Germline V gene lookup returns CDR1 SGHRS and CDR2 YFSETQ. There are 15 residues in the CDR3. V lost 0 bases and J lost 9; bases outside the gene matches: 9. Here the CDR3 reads CASSLEGLGHGEQFF. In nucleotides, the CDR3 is TGCGCCAGCAGCTTGGAAGGACTAGGTCATGGTGAGCAGTTCTTC.

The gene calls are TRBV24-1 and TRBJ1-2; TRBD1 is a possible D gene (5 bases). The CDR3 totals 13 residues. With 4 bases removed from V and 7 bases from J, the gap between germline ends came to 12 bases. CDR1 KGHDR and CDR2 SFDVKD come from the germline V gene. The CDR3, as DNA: TGTGCCACCAGTGAGGGGGGAGGTCGTGGCTACACCTTC. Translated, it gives CATSEGGGRGYTF.

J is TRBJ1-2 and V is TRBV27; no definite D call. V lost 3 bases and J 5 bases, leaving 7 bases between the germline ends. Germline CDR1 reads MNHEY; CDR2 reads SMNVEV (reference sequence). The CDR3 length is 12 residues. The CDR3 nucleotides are TGTGCCAGCAGTTTCGCGGGGTATGGCTACACCTTC. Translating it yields CASSFAGYGYTF.

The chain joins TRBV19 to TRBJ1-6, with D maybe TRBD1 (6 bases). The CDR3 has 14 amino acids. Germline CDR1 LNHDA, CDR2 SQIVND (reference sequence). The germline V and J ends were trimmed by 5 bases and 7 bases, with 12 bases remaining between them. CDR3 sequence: CASSYGGRNSPLHF. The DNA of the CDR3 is TGTGCCAGTAGTTATGGGGGCCGGAATTCACCCCTCCACTTT.

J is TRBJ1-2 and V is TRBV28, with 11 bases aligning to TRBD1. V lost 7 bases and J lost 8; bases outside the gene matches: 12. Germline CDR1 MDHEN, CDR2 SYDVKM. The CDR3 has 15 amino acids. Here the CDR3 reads CASNYAGQGAIGYTF. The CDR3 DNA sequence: TGTGCCAGCAACTACGCCGGACAGGGGGCCATCGGCTACACCTTC.

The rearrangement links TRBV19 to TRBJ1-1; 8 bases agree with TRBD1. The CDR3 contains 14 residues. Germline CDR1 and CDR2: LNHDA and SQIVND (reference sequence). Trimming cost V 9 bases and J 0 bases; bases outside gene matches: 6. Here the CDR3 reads CASETGAMNTEAFF. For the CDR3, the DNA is TGTGCCAGCGAGACAGGGGCCATGAACACTGAAGCTTTCTTT.

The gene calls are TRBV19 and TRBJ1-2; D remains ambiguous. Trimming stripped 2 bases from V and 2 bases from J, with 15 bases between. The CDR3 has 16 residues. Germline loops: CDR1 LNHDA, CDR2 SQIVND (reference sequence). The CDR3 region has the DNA TGTGCCAGTAGTATAACCCGCCCACCGCTAAACTATGGCTACACCTTC. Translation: CASSITRPPLNYGYTF. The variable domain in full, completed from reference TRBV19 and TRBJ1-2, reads DGGITQSPKYLFRKEGQNVTLSCEQNLNHDAMYWYRQDPGQGLRLIYYSQIVNDFQKGDIAEGYSVSREKKESFPLTVTSAQKNPTAFYLCASSITRPPLNYGYTFGSGTRLTVV.

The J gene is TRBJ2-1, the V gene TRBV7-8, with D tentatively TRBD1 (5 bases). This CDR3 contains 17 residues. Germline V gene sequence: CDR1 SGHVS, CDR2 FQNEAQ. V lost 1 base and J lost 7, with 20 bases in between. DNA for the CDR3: TGTGCCAGCAGCTTAGTGCTCGGGCAGGGTTTATCGAATGAGCAGTTCTTC. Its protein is CASSLVLGQGLSNEQFF.

CDR3 protein: CASSYRTGDYGYTF. The CDR3 coding sequence is TGTGCCAGCAGTTACCGGACGGGGGACTATGGCTACACCTTC. The chain recombines TRBV6-2 or TRBV6-3 with TRBJ1-2; D possibly corresponds to TRBD1 (5 bases). The germline gives CDR1 MNHEY, CDR2 SVGEGT. The CDR3 totals 14 residues. The V and J ends lost 2 bases and 3 bases respectively, with 10 bases between them.

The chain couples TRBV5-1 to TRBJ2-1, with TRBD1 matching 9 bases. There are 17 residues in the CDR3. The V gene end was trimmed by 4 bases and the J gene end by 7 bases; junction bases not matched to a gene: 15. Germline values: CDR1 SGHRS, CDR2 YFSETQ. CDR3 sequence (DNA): TGCGCCAGCAGCCCGCTTCCAACAGGGGGCTGGGCGAATGAGCAGTTCTTC. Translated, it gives CASSPLPTGGWANEQFF.

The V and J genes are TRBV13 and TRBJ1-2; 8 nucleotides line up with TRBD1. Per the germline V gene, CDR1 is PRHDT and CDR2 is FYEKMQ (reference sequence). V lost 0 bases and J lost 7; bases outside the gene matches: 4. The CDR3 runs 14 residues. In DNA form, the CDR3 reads TGTGCCAGCAGCTTAGGGGACAGGGTGGCTGGCTACACCTTC. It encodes CASSLGDRVAGYTF.